These T cell receptor beta chains were read from a single sample in a study of graft-versus-host responses after intestinal transplantation. These receptors lack a known antigen. The protocol was immunoSEQ multiplex PCR, while the TCRdb copy is restricted to in-frame clones and leaves out a portion. The table records 90,000 to 150,000 clones, about 95% of them present only once. The sample consisted of unstimulated CD8+ T cells sorted from spleen or lymph node cells, taken before intestinal transplant. These receptors all stem from a human donor who received an intestinal transplant. Both conserved end residues are part of each CDR3. D genes are given only for firm matches. Clone sizes are given selectively: once, few, many, or a class where the clone is expanded.

size,D,J,V,length,CDR3,DNA
.,.,TRBJ2-7,TRBV28,12,CASSFDRYEQYF,TGTGCCAGCAGCTTCGACAGATACGAGCAGTACTTC
.,.,TRBJ1-5,TRBV30,14,CAWSVSISNQPQHF,TGTGCCTGGAGTGTATCTATTAGCAATCAGCCCCAGCATTTT
once,TRBD1,TRBJ1-3,TRBV28,15,CASSFGVGQDNTIYF,TGTGCCAGCAGTTTCGGGGTGGGACAGGACAACACCATATATTTT
.,.,TRBJ2-7,TRBV9,14,CASSSGQQSYEQYF,TGTGCCAGCAGCTCGGGACAACAATCCTACGAGCAGTACTTC
.,.,TRBJ1-5,TRBV27,15,CASSLGGYSNQPQHF,TGTGCCAGCAGTTTAGGTGGATATAGCAATCAGCCCCAGCATTTT
once,.,TRBJ1-2,TRBV27,16,CASSFSPSGTGYGYTF,TGTGCCAGCAGTTTTTCGCCCTCCGGGACTGGATATGGCTACACCTTC
few,.,TRBJ2-3,TRBV5-1,12,CASRSIADTQYF,TGCGCCAGCAGATCAATAGCAGATACGCAGTATTTT
.,.,TRBJ1-5,TRBV6-1,15,CASGIWGYSNQPQHF,TGTGCCAGCGGGATCTGGGGGTATAGCAATCAGCCCCAGCATTTT
.,TRBD2,TRBJ2-7,TRBV19,15,CASSTERETLYEQYF,TGTGCCAGTAGTACGGAGCGGGAGACCCTCTACGAGCAGTACTTC
.,.,TRBJ1-1,TRBV5-6,13,CASSVQLNTEAFF,TGTGCCAGCAGCGTGCAGCTGAACACTGAAGCTTTCTTT
.,.,TRBJ2-5,TRBV11-1,13,CASSLRGGQTQYF,TGTGCCAGCAGCTTAAGGGGGGGGCAGACCCAGTACTTC
.,.,TRBJ2-4,TRBV13,12,CASSSGGAIQYF,TGTGCCAGCAGCTCCGGGGGAGCCATTCAGTACTTC
.,.,TRBJ1-1,TRBV5-6,13,CASSLSLNTEAFF,TGTGCCAGCAGTTTAAGTCTGAACACTGAAGCTTTCTTT
.,.,TRBJ2-3,TRBV4-1,17,CASRGKGRTLPTDTQYF,TGCGCCAGCAGGGGGAAGGGACGAACATTACCAACAGATACGCAGTATTTT
.,.,TRBJ2-5,TRBV19,14,CASSIRDTEETQYF,TGTGCCAGTAGTATCCGGGACACCGAAGAGACCCAGTACTTC
.,.,TRBJ2-7,TRBV19,13,CASSTGEGDEQYF,TGTGCCAGTAGTACGGGGGAAGGTGACGAGCAGTACTTC
.,TRBD2,TRBJ2-1,TRBV11-1,15,CASSHTGTSPVEQFF,TGTGCCAGCAGCCACACCGGGACTAGTCCCGTTGAGCAGTTCTTC
.,TRBD2,TRBJ2-3,TRBV9,15,CASSDSGSNADTQYF,TGTGCCAGCAGCGATAGCGGGAGTAACGCAGATACGCAGTATTTT
.,.,TRBJ2-1,TRBV27,12,CASSSKYNEQFF,TGTGCCAGCAGTTCTAAGTACAATGAGCAGTTCTTC
once,.,TRBJ1-2,TRBV5-6,14,CATVRAQSYYGYTF,TGTGCCACCGTCCGGGCCCAATCCTACTATGGCTACACCTTC
once,TRBD2,TRBJ2-7,TRBV28,15,CASSLRLAGGYEQYF,TGTGCCAGCAGCCTACGACTAGCGGGAGGCTACGAGCAGTACTTC
.,.,TRBJ2-7,TRBV27,11,CASSDKRWQYF,TGTGCCAGCAGTGACAAGCGGTGGCAGTACTTC
.,TRBD2,TRBJ2-1,TRBV7-9,16,CASSPPPTSGSNEQFF,TGTGCCAGCAGCCCGCCCCCCACTAGCGGGAGCAATGAGCAGTTCTTC
.,.,TRBJ2-1,TRBV19,15,CASSIGTNSYNEQFF,TGTGCCAGTAGTATAGGGACAAACTCCTACAATGAGCAGTTCTTC
.,.,TRBJ1-2,TRBV28,13,CASSLGFNYGYTF,TGTGCCAGCAGTTTAGGATTTAACTATGGCTACACCTTC
.,.,TRBJ2-1,TRBV25-1,15,CASRSGGVTYNEQFF,TGTGCCAGCAGGTCCGGCGGAGTCACCTACAATGAGCAGTTCTTC
.,.,TRBJ1-5,TRBV5-8,15,CASSLETAANQPQHF,TGTGCCAGCAGCTTGGAGACAGCGGCTAATCAGCCCCAGCATTTT
.,.,TRBJ1-5,TRBV28,13,CASSFSGSQPQHF,TGTGCCAGCAGTTTCTCGGGAAGCCAGCCCCAGCATTTT
.,TRBD1,TRBJ2-7,TRBV12-5,23,CASGLTPTASAVSGQGTIYEQYF,TGTGCTAGTGGTTTGACACCGACTGCGAGCGCGGTATCCGGACAGGGTACCATATACGAGCAGTACTTC